This TCR beta chain was identified during a study of cytomegalovirus exposure and HLA in healthy donors. Findings and limits, study-wide: A missense variant in DCLRE1C was later tied to TCR beta V- and J-gene trimming.

13 Jbeta primers and 60 Vbeta primers were used for the PCR. Method: immunoSEQ multiplex PCR; TCRdb's copy keeps in-frame clones and lacks some. The sample yields around 210,000 clones, 70% to 85% seen once. Comment on this clone: No antigen is known for it.

Losses at the gene ends were 1 base for V and 3 bases for J; bases not matched to a gene: 4. The CDR3 loop spans 15 amino acids. Germline CDR1 reads ENHRY; CDR2 reads SYGVKD. Input material: PBMCs. This rearrangement joins TRBV10-3 to TRBJ2-7; 9 bases match TRBD2. This sequence was found in a man aged 45-60 years in good health and CMV-seronegative. CDR3 loop: CAISEFLAGSYEQYF. DNA of the CDR3: TGTGCCATCAGTGAGTTTCTAGCGGGAAGCTACGAGCAGTACTTC.